The T cell receptor (beta chain) under discussion was sequenced for a study of cytomegalovirus exposure and HLA in healthy donors. 60 Vbeta and 13 Jbeta primers were used in PCR. Profiled with immunoSEQ multiplex PCR; TCRdb holds only in-frame clones, not every one. In total, the table holds roughly 110,000 clones. Concerning this clone itself: Different DNA sequences within this sample yield the same CDR3.

The CDR3 covers 14 residues. CDR1 MNHNY and CDR2 SVGAGI come from the germline V gene (reference sequence). V shed 4 bases, J shed 11 bases, and the junction held 12 bases outside the gene matches. The clonotype was recovered from a man between 35 and 55 years old in good health and CMV-seropositive. V usage is TRBV6-6 and J usage is TRBJ1-1; 8 bases map to TRBD1. Input material: PBMCs. CDR3 nucleotide sequence: TGTGCCAGCAGTTTCTATGACAGGGGAGTTGACGCTTTCTTT. Amino acid sequence: CASSFYDRGVDAFF.